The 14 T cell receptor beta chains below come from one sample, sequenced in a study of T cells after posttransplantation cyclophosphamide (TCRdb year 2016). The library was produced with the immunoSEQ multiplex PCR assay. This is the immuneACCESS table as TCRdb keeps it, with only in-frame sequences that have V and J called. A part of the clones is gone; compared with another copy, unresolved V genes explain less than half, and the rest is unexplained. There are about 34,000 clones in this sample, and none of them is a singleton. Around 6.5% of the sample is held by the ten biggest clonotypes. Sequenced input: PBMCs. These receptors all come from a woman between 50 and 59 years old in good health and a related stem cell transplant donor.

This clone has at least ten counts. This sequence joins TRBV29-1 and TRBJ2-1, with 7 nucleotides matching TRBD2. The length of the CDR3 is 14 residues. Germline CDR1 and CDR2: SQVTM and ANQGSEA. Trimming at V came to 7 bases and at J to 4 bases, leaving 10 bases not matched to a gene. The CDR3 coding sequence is TGCAGCGGCAGATATTCGGGGGGATACAATGAGCAGTTCTTC. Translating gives CSGRYSGGYNEQFF.

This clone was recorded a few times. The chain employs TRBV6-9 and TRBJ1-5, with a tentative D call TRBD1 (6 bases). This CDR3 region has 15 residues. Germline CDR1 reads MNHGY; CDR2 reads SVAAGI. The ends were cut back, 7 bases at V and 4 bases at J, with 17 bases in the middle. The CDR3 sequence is CASTPDRSGNQPQHF. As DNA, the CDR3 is TGTGCCAGCACCCCTGACAGGTCAGGAAATCAGCCCCAGCATTTT.

The CDR3: CATSQGLAGHQETQYF. The CDR3 coding sequence is TGTGCCACCAGCCAGGGTTTAGCGGGCCACCAAGAGACCCAGTACTTC. The chain links TRBV24-1 to TRBJ2-5; TRBD2 agrees at 7 bases. Trimming removed 7 bases from V and 0 bases from J; junction bases left unmatched: 10. This CDR3 region has 16 residues. CDR1 and CDR2 (germline): KGHDR, SFDVKD.

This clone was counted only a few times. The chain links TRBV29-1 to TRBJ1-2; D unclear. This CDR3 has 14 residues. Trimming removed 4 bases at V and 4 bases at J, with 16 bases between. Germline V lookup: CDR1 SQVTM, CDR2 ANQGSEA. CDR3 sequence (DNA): TGCAGCGTTGGAAGCCGGATTTCGGGCTATGGCTACACCTTC. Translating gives CSVGSRISGYGYTF.

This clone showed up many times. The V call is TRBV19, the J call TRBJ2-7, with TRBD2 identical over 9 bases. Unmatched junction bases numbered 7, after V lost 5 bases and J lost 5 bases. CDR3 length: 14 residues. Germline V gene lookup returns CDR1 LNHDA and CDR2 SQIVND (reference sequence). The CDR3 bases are TGTGCCAGTAGTCGGGCGGGAGGGAACCACGAGCAGTACTTC. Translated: CASSRAGGNHEQYF.

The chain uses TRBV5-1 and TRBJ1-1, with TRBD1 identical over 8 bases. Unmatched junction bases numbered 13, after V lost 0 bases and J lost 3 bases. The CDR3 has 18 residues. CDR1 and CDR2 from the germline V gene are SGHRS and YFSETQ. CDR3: CASSLGQGRLRRDTEAFF. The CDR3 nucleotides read TGCGCCAGCAGCTTGGGACAGGGGCGCTTGCGTAGGGACACTGAAGCTTTCTTT.

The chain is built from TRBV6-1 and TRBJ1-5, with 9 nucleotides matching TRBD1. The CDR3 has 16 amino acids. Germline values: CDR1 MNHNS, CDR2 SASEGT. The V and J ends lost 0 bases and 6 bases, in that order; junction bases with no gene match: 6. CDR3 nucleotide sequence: TGTGCCAGCAGTGAAGCGTCGGGGACAGGGTTTCAGCCCCAGCATTTT. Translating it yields CASSEASGTGFQPQHF.

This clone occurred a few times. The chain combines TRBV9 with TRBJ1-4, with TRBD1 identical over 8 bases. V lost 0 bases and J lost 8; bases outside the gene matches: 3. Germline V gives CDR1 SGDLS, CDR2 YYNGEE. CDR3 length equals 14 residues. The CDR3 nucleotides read TGTGCCAGCAGCGTAGGGACAGGGAGGGAAAAACTGTTTTTT. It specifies CASSVGTGREKLFF.

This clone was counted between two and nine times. This chain's CDR3 is CASSTGQFSYEQYF. The CDR3 DNA is TGTGCCAGCAGCACGGGACAGTTCTCCTACGAGCAGTACTTC. The chain has TRBV9 and TRBJ2-7; TRBD1 matches at 7 bases. The V gene's germline CDR1 is SGDLS and CDR2 YYNGEE. Trimming took 4 bases from V and 0 from J; bases not matched to a gene: 4. The CDR3 has 14 amino acids. Looking up the rest from reference TRBV9 and TRBJ2-7 gives the full variable domain: DSGVTQTPKHLITATGQRVTLRCSPRSGDLSVYWYQQSLDQGLQFLIQYYNGEERAKGNILERFSAQQFPDLHSELNLSSLELGDSALYFCASSTGQFSYEQYFGPGTRLTVT.

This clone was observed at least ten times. The CDR3 sequence: CASSRGGGRGYTF. CDR3 sequence (DNA): TGTGCCAGCTCTCGAGGGGGAGGGCGAGGCTACACCTTC. The chain links TRBV6-5 to TRBJ1-2; D perhaps matches TRBD1 (6 bases). The V gene's germline CDR1 is MNHEY and CDR2 SVGAGI. There are 13 residues in the CDR3. V lost 8 bases, J lost 8 bases, and 18 bases lay in between.

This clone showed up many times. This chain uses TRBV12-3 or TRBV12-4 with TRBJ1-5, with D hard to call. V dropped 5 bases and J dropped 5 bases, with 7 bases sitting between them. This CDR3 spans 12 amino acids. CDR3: CASSLSYQPQHF. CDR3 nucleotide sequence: TGTGCCAGCAGTCTTAGTTATCAGCCCCAGCATTTT.

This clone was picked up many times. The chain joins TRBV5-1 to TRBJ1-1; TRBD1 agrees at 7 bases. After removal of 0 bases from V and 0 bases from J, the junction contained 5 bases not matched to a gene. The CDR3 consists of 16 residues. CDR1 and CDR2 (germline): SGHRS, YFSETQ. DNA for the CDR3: TGCGCCAGCAGCTTGGCCCCCCAGGGGGTGAACACTGAAGCTTTCTTT. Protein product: CASSLAPQGVNTEAFF.

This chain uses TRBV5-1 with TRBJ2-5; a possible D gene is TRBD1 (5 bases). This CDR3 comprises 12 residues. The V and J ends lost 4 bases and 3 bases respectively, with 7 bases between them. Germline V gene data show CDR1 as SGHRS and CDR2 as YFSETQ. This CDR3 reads CASSETEETQYF. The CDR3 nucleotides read TGCGCCAGCAGCGAGACAGAAGAGACCCAGTACTTC.

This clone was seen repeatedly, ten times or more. The CDR3 DNA follows: TGTGCCAGCAGTCCTATGGCCGGGACTAGCGAATACAATGAGCAGTTCTTC. Its translation is CASSPMAGTSEYNEQFF. This rearrangement joins TRBV7-3 to TRBJ2-1, with 10 bases aligning to TRBD2. The CDR3 contains 17 residues. J gave up 4 bases and V 6 bases, and 12 bases lay outside the gene matches. From germline, CDR1 is SGHTA and CDR2 FQGTGA.